The clone carrying this T cell receptor (beta chain) was counted many times. TCRs were amplified for 15 to 25 PCR cycles with a constant-region primer and V-primer adapter. TCRdb recomputed calls from the reads with MiXCR, one row per CDR3 protein. Of some 45,000 distinct CDR3 sequences in the sample, 10% to 15% were seen once. These data are taken from a study of low-dose radiotherapy and immunotherapy resistance in tumors. V dropped 8 bases and J dropped 2 bases, with 8 bases sitting between them. The CDR3 extends over 11 amino acids. The time point denotes: before trial treatment. This material consisted of PBMCs, taken before treatment. This TCR derives from a female donor with ovarian cancer. This chain connects TRBV5-3 to TRBJ2-7; a weak D match, TRBD2 (5 bases). TRBV5-3 is known as an ORF, though its function is uncertain. DNA for the CDR3: TGTGCCAGGGACTTACCCTACGAGCAGTACTTC. Translation: CARDLPYEQYF.